The clone carrying this T cell receptor (beta chain) was recorded a few times. This record belongs to a study of T-cell reconstitution after alpha-beta-depleted transplantation in children. Researchers prepared the TCRbeta library using unique molecular identifiers, the study reports. TCRdb re-called the PCR reads through MiXCR, storing one row per CDR3 protein. The data contain 450,000 to 600,000 distinct CDR3 sequences, around 19% of them seen just once; the ten biggest clones take up over 3%. The sequences come from PBMCs from the stem cell graft donor, collected from the stem cell graft. The receptor comes from a human donor who donated a stem cell graft to a child with acute lymphoblastic leukemia.

CDR3 DNA: TGTGCCAGCACCCCCGGTAGAGATAATTCACCCCTCCACTTT. It is translated as CASTPGRDNSPLHF. The chain recombines TRBV12-3 or TRBV12-4 with TRBJ1-6; the D is unclear. This CDR3 is built from 14 residues. V lost 7 bases, J lost 5 bases, and 12 bases lay in between.